Included here is one TCR beta chain sequence, with context. The antigen is not known. No infections or other immune events were documented during collection. The data stem from a study of identifying expanded T cells in peripheral blood. TCRdb keeps only in-frame clones here, not all; method: immunoSEQ multiplex PCR. The sample includes over 65,000 clones, around nine tenths of them seen just once. General study findings and limits: About 1.2 clones differed between technical replicates, versus about 17 and 20 over time. Roughly two-week clone count variance significantly increased as total template count grew.

The sequence came from a person aged 18 to 75 in good health. Sequencing used blood.

CDR3 nucleotides: TGTGCCAGCATTTTTGAGTCAGGGGGATACAATGAGCAGTTCTTC. Its translation is CASIFESGGYNEQFF. V and J are TRBV7-2 and TRBJ2-1, with 7 bases lining up with TRBD1. V lost 7 bases to trimming and J lost 4 bases; unmatched junction nucleotides: 10. This CDR3 is built from 15 residues. CDR1 is SGHTA and CDR2 is FQGNSA in the germline V gene.